This T cell receptor (beta chain) was identified during a study of blood T cells in healthy people across ages. Overall study findings and caveats: In older individuals, TCR beta diversity per million T cells was lower, falling roughly linearly with age.

The V gene's germline CDR1 is LGHNA and CDR2 YNFKEQ. The CDR3 is 16 residues long. The ends lost 3 bases at V and 0 bases at J; junction bases unmatched: 4. This clonotype was seen only a few times. Antigen unknown. Primers used in a second PCR of roughly 7 to 12 cycles were a sample-barcoded 5' primer and a J-beta primer mix. Each TCR beta cDNA got a 12-nucleotide random molecular identifier. TCRdb itself ran the 5' RACE reads through MiXCR, one entry per CDR3 protein. The profile shows some 1,000,000 distinct CDR3 sequences, roughly 24% of them singletons. At least 6 micrograms of total RNA were extracted per sample. These same records also appear under a second study, on T cells of mothers and their children. That report adds: Every mother supplied over 9.5 million TCR beta CDR3 reads and every child a few million.

This chain connects TRBV4-2 to TRBJ2-7; TRBD2 aligns across 11 bases. This receptor was identified in a girl aged 2 to 9 in good health. The sample comprised blood. Written as DNA, the CDR3 is TGTGCCAGCAGCCATGTACTAGCGGGGGACTCCTACGAGCAGTACTTC. The encoded protein is CASSHVLAGDSYEQYF.